This entry lists 21 T cell receptor beta chains sequenced from one sample in a study of regulatory T cells in long-lasting Graves disease. CDR3-region Arm-PCR and iRepertoire HTBI primers produced the TCR beta libraries. TCRdb used MiXCR to reprocess the multiplex PCR reads, holding one entry per CDR3 protein. The sample lists 500,000 to 700,000 distinct CDR3 sequences, around 30% occurring once. As to time point: persistent/refractory GD, antithyroid drugs over 5 years with positive TRAb. Construction of the TCR library relied on RNA isolated from PBMCs. The source material was peripheral blood mononuclear cells (PBMCs), sampled when the disease was refractory, from a patient treated with antithyroid drugs. These receptors originate from a female donor with Graves disease.

This clonotype was recorded many times. The V and J genes are TRBV28 and TRBJ1-5; D is ambiguous. Trimming removed 6 bases at V and 0 bases at J, with 12 bases between. The CDR3 length is 15 residues. CDR1 and CDR2 (germline): MDHEN, SYDVKM. CDR3 DNA: TGTGCCAGCAGGAGACGCCGCTTTAGCAATCAGCCCCAGCATTTT. Translation gives CASRRRRFSNQPQHF.

This clonotype showed up just a few times. The V call is TRBV6-5, the J call TRBJ2-7; 14 bases line up with TRBD2. CDR1 is MNHEY and CDR2 is SVGAGI in the germline V gene. CDR3 size: 16 residues. With 4 bases clipped from V and 2 bases from J, the junction kept 4 bases outside the gene matches. Written as DNA, the CDR3 is TGTGCCAGCAGTTTACGACTAGCGGGAGGGGCCTACGAGCAGTACTTC. It is translated as CASSLRLAGGAYEQYF.

This clonotype has just a few counts. The rearrangement joins TRBV29-1 to TRBJ1-6; 7 bases align to TRBD1. The junction had 12 bases not matched to a gene; V was cut back by 4 bases and J by 6 bases. Germline V lookup: CDR1 SQVTM, CDR2 ANQGSEA. The length of the CDR3 is 16 residues. The CDR3 region is CSVVPLRDRINSPLHF. The CDR3 DNA follows: TGCAGCGTTGTCCCCCTGCGGGACAGAATTAATTCACCCCTCCACTTT.

This clonotype was counted between two and nine times. The V call is TRBV2, the J call TRBJ1-2; a weak D match, TRBD1 (6 bases). This CDR3 has 14 residues. The germline V and J ends were trimmed by 7 bases and 4 bases, with 16 bases remaining between them. Germline V lookup: CDR1 SNHLY, CDR2 FYNNEI. CDR3: CASNRGGGAYGYTF. The CDR3 nucleotides are TGTGCCAGCAATCGGGGAGGGGGGGCCTATGGCTACACCTTC.

There are a few counts of this clonotype. The chain uses TRBV20-1 and TRBJ2-1; D gene unclear. The CDR3 length is 10 residues. Trimming stripped 6 bases from V and 12 bases from J, with 12 bases between. Germline lookup yields CDR1 DFQATT and CDR2 SNEGSKA (reference sequence). The DNA of the CDR3 is TGCAGTGCCCACCGAGTTGTGCAGTTCTTC. It specifies CSAHRVVQFF.

This clonotype was detected a few times. The V gene is TRBV7-9, the J gene TRBJ2-5; 8 nucleotides agree with TRBD1. The V segment lost 5 bases and the J segment 5 bases; nucleotides outside the gene matches: 10. CDR3 length: 15 amino acids. Germline V gene sequence: CDR1 SEHNR, CDR2 FQNEAQ (reference sequence). The DNA of the CDR3 is TGTGCCAGCAGCCCGAACCTACGACAGGGGGAGACCCAGTACTTC. Encoded protein: CASSPNLRQGETQYF.

The rearrangement uses TRBV5-1 and TRBJ1-5; tentative D call: TRBD1 (6 bases). Germline V gene lookup returns CDR1 SGHRS and CDR2 YFSETQ. The CDR3 runs 15 residues. The V end lost 4 bases, the J end lost 2 bases, and 13 bases lay between the germline ends. CDR3 DNA sequence: TGCGCCAGCAGCCCACAGGGATGGGGCAATCAGCCCCAGCATTTT. This encodes CASSPQGWGNQPQHF.

The rearrangement uses TRBV7-9 and TRBJ1-2; tentatively, D is TRBD1 (5 bases). Trimming stripped 5 bases from V and 6 bases from J, with 16 bases between. This CDR3 is 14 amino acids long. Germline V gene sequence: CDR1 SEHNR, CDR2 FQNEAQ (reference sequence). The CDR3, as DNA: TGTGCCAGCAGCCCGGCCAGGGCGGGTGATGGCTACACCTTC. Protein sequence: CASSPARAGDGYTF.

This clonotype has more than one count but fewer than ten. The genes are TRBV20-1 and TRBJ1-4; D is possibly TRBD1 (5 bases). Germline V gene sequence: CDR1 DFQATT, CDR2 SNEGSKA (reference sequence). The germline V and J ends were trimmed by 2 bases and 2 bases, with 9 bases remaining between them. The CDR3 is 14 amino acids. CDR3 region: CSARPEGTNEKLFF. Here the CDR3 DNA reads TGCAGTGCTAGACCAGAGGGGACTAATGAAAAACTGTTTTTT.

This clonotype occurred many times. The chain recombines TRBV3-1 with TRBJ1-1, with D possibly matching TRBD1 (6 bases). Germline CDR1 is LGHDT and CDR2 is YNNKEL (reference sequence). Trimming shortened V by 1 base and J by 2 bases, and 11 bases separated the two germline ends. The CDR3 has 15 amino acids. The CDR3 spells CASSQAGQPNTEAFF. CDR3 DNA sequence: TGTGCCAGCAGCCAAGCTGGACAGCCTAACACTGAAGCTTTCTTT.

This clonotype was found many times. V gene TRBV28 combines with J gene TRBJ2-7, with D maybe TRBD2 (6 bases). Trimming took 7 bases from V and 5 from J, leaving 18 bases between them. The CDR3 is 14 residues long. Per the germline V gene, CDR1 is MDHEN and CDR2 is SYDVKM. This CDR3 reads CASIQGGWEDEQYF. The CDR3 DNA reads TGTGCCAGCATCCAGGGAGGTTGGGAGGACGAGCAGTACTTC. The complete variable domain, with remaining parts taken from reference TRBV28 and TRBJ2-7, reads DVKVTQSSRYLVKRTGEKVFLECVQDMDHENMFWYRQDPGLGLRLIYFSYDVKMKEKGDIPEGYSVSREKKERFSLILESASTNQTSMYLCASIQGGWEDEQYFGPGTRLTVT.

This clonotype turned up a few times. The chain has TRBV9 and TRBJ1-2, with TRBD1 matching over 7 bases. CDR1 is SGDLS, CDR2 YYNGEE, per germline. This CDR3 is built from 15 residues. The V segment lost 0 bases and the J segment 8 bases; nucleotides outside the gene matches: 10. CDR3 residues: CASSVGKGAWVGYTF. As DNA, the CDR3 is TGTGCCAGCAGCGTAGGGAAGGGGGCGTGGGTAGGCTACACCTTC.

This clonotype turned up a few times. The chain has TRBV20-1 and TRBJ2-5; a possible D gene is TRBD1 (6 bases). V lost 6 bases to trimming and J lost 3 bases, with 14 bases between them. Germline lookup yields CDR1 DFQATT and CDR2 SNEGSKA (reference sequence). The CDR3 totals 13 residues. CDR3 in DNA: TGCAGTGCAACCGGGACACCGGAAGAGACCCAGTACTTC. Amino acid sequence: CSATGTPEETQYF.

The chain employs TRBV13 and TRBJ2-7, with 9 bases identical to TRBD2. The CDR3 has 15 amino acids. CDR1 is PRHDT, CDR2 FYEKMQ, per germline (reference sequence). Trimming took 5 bases from V and 6 from J; bases not matched to a gene: 11. The CDR3 coding sequence is TGTGCCAGCAGCCCGGCCCCTAGCGGGGCCAGCGAGCAGTACTTC. Translated, it gives CASSPAPSGASEQYF.

V and J are TRBV2 and TRBJ1-5; D is undetermined. Germline V CDR1 and CDR2: SNHLY, FYNNEI. The CDR3 runs to 14 residues. V lost 7 bases to trimming and J lost 7 bases, with 17 bases between them. The CDR3 bases are TGTGCCAGCACTATAGAAAAGGGTAGGCAGCCCCAGCATTTT. The encoded protein is CASTIEKGRQPQHF.

V gene TRBV6-1 combines with J gene TRBJ1-3, with 9 bases matching TRBD1. The CDR3 covers 15 residues. J was trimmed by 2 bases and V by 6 bases; bases with no gene match: 5. Germline values: CDR1 MNHNS, CDR2 SASEGT. The CDR3 spells CASSLTGGPGNTIYF. The CDR3 nucleotides are TGTGCCAGCAGCCTTACAGGGGGCCCTGGAAACACCATATATTTT.

This clonotype was found a few times. The V call is TRBV12-3 or TRBV12-4, the J call TRBJ1-2; D remains unclear. Trimming took off 5 bases at V and 4 bases at J, with 20 bases between the two ends. CDR3 length: 16 amino acids. CDR3 amino acids: CASSQTTGGIPYGYTF. Here the CDR3 DNA reads TGTGCCAGCAGTCAAACAACCGGCGGGATACCCTATGGCTACACCTTC.

The chain uses TRBV28 and TRBJ2-7; D is undetermined. With 2 bases removed from V and 2 bases from J, the gap between germline ends came to 16 bases. The CDR3 has 16 amino acids. Germline V gives CDR1 MDHEN, CDR2 SYDVKM. The CDR3 loop is CASSLNWRAKPYEQYF. CDR3 DNA: TGTGCCAGCAGTTTAAATTGGAGAGCCAAGCCCTACGAGCAGTACTTC.

This clonotype showed up many times. V and J are TRBV24-1 and TRBJ1-2; possibly TRBD1 for D (6 bases). This CDR3 is 12 amino acids long. Germline V CDR1 and CDR2: KGHDR, SFDVKD. V was pared by 9 bases and J by 5 bases, with 12 bases between. The CDR3 reads CATSWTVYGYTF. The CDR3 bases are TGTGCCACCTCCTGGACAGTTTATGGCTACACCTTC.

The chain links TRBV28 to TRBJ2-5; the match to TRBD2 covers 9 bases. CDR3 length: 14 residues. Germline CDR1 and CDR2: MDHEN and SYDVKM. V was clipped by 8 bases and J by 2 bases; unmatched bases: 6. CDR3 amino acids: CASGGTSQQETQYF. The CDR3 region has the DNA TGTGCCAGCGGGGGGACTAGCCAACAAGAGACCCAGTACTTC.

This clonotype was detected only a few times. The chain carries TRBV12-5 and TRBJ1-5; D not certain. V lost 1 base and J lost 2, with 6 bases in between. The CDR3 runs 14 residues. Germline V CDR1 and CDR2: LGHNT, FRNRAP. CDR3 protein: CASGLGFGNQPQHF. The CDR3 DNA follows: TGTGCTAGTGGTTTGGGGTTTGGCAATCAGCCCCAGCATTTT.